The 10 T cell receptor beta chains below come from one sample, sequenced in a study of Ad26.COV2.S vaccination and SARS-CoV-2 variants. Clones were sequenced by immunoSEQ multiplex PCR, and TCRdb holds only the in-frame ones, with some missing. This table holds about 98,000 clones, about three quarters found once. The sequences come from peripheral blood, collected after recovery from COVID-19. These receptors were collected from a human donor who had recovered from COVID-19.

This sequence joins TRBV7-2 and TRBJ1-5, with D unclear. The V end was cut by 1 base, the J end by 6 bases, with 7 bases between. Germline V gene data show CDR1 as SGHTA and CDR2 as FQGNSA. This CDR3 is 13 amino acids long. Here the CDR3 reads CASSLVRSQPQHF. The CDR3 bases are TGTGCCAGCAGCTTAGTGCGGAGTCAGCCCCAGCATTTT.

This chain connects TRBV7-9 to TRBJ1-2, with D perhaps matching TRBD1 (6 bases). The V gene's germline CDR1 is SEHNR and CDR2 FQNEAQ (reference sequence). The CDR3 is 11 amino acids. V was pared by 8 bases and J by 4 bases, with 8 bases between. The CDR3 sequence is CASWDTYGYTF. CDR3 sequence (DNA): TGTGCCAGCTGGGACACCTATGGCTACACCTTC.

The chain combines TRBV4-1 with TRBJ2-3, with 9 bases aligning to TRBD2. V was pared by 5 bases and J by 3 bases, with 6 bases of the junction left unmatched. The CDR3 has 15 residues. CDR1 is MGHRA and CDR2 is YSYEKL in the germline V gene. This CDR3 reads CASSSRGGATDTQYF. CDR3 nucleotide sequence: TGCGCCAGCAGCTCCCGCGGGGGGGCGACAGATACGCAGTATTTT.

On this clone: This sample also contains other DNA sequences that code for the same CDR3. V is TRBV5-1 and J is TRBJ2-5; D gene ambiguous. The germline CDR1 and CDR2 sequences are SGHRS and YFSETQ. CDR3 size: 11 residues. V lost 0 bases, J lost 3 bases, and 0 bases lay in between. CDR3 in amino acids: CASSLEETQYF. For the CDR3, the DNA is TGCGCCAGCAGCTTGGAAGAGACCCAGTACTTC.

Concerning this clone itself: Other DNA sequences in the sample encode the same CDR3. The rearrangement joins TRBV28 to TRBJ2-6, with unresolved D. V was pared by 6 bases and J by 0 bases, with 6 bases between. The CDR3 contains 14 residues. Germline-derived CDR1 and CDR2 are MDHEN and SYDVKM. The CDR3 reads CASRLSSGANVLTF. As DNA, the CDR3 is TGTGCCAGCAGGCTGAGCTCTGGGGCCAACGTCCTGACTTTC. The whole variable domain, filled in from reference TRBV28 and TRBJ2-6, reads DVKVTQSSRYLVKRTGEKVFLECVQDMDHENMFWYRQDPGLGLRLIYFSYDVKMKEKGDIPEGYSVSREKKERFSLILESASTNQTSMYLCASRLSSGANVLTFGAGSRLTVL.

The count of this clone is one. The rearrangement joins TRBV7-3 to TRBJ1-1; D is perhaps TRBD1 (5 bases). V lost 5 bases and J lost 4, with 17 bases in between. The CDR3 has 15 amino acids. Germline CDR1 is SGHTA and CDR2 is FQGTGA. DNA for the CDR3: TGTGCCAGCAGCATCGCCTGGGGGGAGAGCACTGAAGCTTTCTTT. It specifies CASSIAWGESTEAFF. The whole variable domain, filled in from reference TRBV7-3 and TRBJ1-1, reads GAGVSQTPSNKVTEKGKYVELRCDPISGHTALYWYRQSLGQGPEFLIYFQGTGAADDSGLPNDRFFAVRPEGSVSTLKIQRTERGDSAVYLCASSIAWGESTEAFFGQGTRLTVV.

The CDR3 nucleotides read TGTGCCAGCTCACCACCGGGACTTAGCTCCTACAATGAGCAGTTCTTC. It specifies CASSPPGLSSYNEQFF. The chain recombines TRBV18 with TRBJ2-1, with D possibly being TRBD2 (6 bases). The CDR3 sequence is 16 residues long. Germline assignment: CDR1 KGHSH and CDR2 LQKENI. Trimming removed 0 bases from V and 0 bases from J, with 9 bases in between.

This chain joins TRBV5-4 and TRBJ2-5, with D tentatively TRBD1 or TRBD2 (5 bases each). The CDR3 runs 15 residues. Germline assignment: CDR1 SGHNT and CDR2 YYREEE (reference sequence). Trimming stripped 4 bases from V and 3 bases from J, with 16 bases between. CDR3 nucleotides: TGTGCCAGCAGCCCGTCGGGGCCCGATAAAGAGACCCAGTACTTC. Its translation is CASSPSGPDKETQYF.

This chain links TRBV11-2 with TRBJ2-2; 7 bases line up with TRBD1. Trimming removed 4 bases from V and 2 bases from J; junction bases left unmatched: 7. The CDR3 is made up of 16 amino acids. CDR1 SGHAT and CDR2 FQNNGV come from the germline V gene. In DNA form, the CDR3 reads TGTGCCAGCAGCTATAGACAGGGCTTCAACACCGGGGAGCTGTTTTTT. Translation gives CASSYRQGFNTGELFF.

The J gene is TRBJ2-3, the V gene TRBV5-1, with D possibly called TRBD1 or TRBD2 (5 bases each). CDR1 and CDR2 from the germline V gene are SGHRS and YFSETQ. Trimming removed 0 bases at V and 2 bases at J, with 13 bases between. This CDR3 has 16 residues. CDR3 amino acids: CASSLALEGLTDTQYF. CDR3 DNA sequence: TGCGCCAGCAGCTTGGCCCTTGAGGGGCTCACAGATACGCAGTATTTT.